The 15 T cell receptor beta chains presented below share a single source sample, sequenced in a study of blood T cells in healthy people across ages. Through a sample-barcoded 5' primer and a J-beta primer mix, a second PCR was run for roughly 7 to 11 cycles. TCRdb re-called the 5' RACE reads through MiXCR, storing one row per CDR3 protein. Among hundreds of thousands of distinct CDR3 sequences, around a quarter were seen once, and the ten largest hold 3.6%. These records were also assigned to another study, of T cells of mothers and their children.

Sequenced: blood. Source of these receptors: a boy aged 2 to 10 in good health.

This clonotype was found a few times. DNA of the CDR3: TGTGCCAGCGGGTACCAAGAGACCCAGTACTTC. It encodes CASGYQETQYF. This rearrangement joins TRBV12-3 or TRBV12-4 to TRBJ2-5; D unclear. Trimming took 8 bases from V and 0 from J, leaving 4 bases between them. The CDR3 spans 11 residues.

This clonotype was seen only a few times. The chain recombines TRBV20-1 with TRBJ2-5; tentatively, D is TRBD1 or TRBD2 (5 bases each). This CDR3 has 14 amino acids. Trimming cost V 3 bases and J 10 bases, with 21 bases left between them. CDR1 and CDR2 from the germline V gene are DFQATT and SNEGSKA (reference sequence). The chain's CDR3 is CSASAGRRSSLQYF. CDR3 DNA sequence: TGCAGTGCTAGCGCAGGGAGAAGGAGCAGTCTCCAGTACTTC.

V is TRBV5-5 and J is TRBJ1-1; D gene ambiguous. V lost 0 bases and J 3 bases, leaving 6 bases between the germline ends. The V gene's germline CDR1 is SGHKS and CDR2 YYEKEE (reference sequence). This CDR3 spans 13 amino acids. The CDR3 loop reads CASSLDLDTEAFF. CDR3 in DNA: TGTGCCAGCAGCTTGGATCTGGACACTGAAGCTTTCTTT.

The chain couples TRBV7-9 to TRBJ2-2, with D perhaps assigned TRBD1 or TRBD2 (5 bases each). This CDR3 has 15 amino acids. Germline CDR1 and CDR2: SEHNR and FQNEAQ (reference sequence). With 5 bases removed from V and 8 bases from J, the gap between germline ends came to 18 bases. In DNA form, the CDR3 reads TGTGCCAGCAGCGAACCCCGGGGCCTGAGGGGGGAGCTGTTTTTT. Encoded protein: CASSEPRGLRGELFF.

To note about this clonotype: Germline is not matched at one junction end, which may reflect a read error. V is TRBV20-1 and J is TRBJ1-1, with 7 bases aligning to TRBD1. CDR1 and CDR2 from the germline V gene are DFQATT and SNEGSKA (reference sequence). This CDR3 contains 15 residues. DNA for the CDR3: TGCGGTGCTAGAGGCCGACAGGGAGTTTACGCTGAAGCTTTCTTT. Translating it yields CGARGRQGVYAEAFF.

In this sample, this clonotype turned up a few times. The J gene is TRBJ1-6, the V gene TRBV5-6, with 9 bases lining up with TRBD1. The CDR3 contains 15 residues. The V and J ends lost 6 bases and 15 bases, in that order; junction bases with no gene match: 16. CDR1 and CDR2 from the germline V gene are SGHDT and YYEEEE. This CDR3 is CASTGPGQGVYRLHF. The CDR3 DNA reads TGTGCCAGCACCGGACCGGGACAGGGAGTGTATCGCCTCCACTTT.

This clonotype was seen many times. This rearrangement joins TRBV29-1 to TRBJ2-6; a possible D gene is TRBD2 (5 bases). Trimming pared 3 bases from V and 0 bases from J, leaving 6 bases between. This CDR3 comprises 14 residues. Per germline, CDR1 SQVTM and CDR2 ANQGSEA. Here the CDR3 reads CSVDEGSGANVLTF. The CDR3, as DNA: TGCAGCGTTGATGAGGGCTCTGGGGCCAACGTCCTGACTTTC. Full variable domain (outside the CDR3, taken from reference TRBV29-1 and TRBJ2-6): SAVISQKPSRDICQRGTSLTIQCQVDSQVTMMFWYRQQPGQSLTLIATANQGSEATYESGFVIDKFPISRPNLTFSTLTVSNMSPEDSSIYLCSVDEGSGANVLTFGAGSRLTVL.

This chain uses TRBV14 with TRBJ2-5; tentatively, D is TRBD1 (5 bases). With the DNA end fitting TRBJ2-7 better, the J assignment may be wrong. CDR3 length equals 14 residues. Germline V gene data show CDR1 as SGHDN and CDR2 as FVKESK. The CDR3 here is CASSQAGPPYEQYF. Written as DNA, the CDR3 is TGTGCCAGCAGCCAAGCAGGGCCCCCCTACGAGCAGTACTTC.

The gene calls are TRBV2 and TRBJ2-4, with TRBD1 as a possible D gene (6 bases). The germline V gene has CDR1 SNHLY and CDR2 FYNNEI. CDR3 length: 15 amino acids. Trimming took 6 bases from V and 0 from J, leaving 12 bases between them. The CDR3 here is CASRDRRLAKNIQYF. The CDR3 bases are TGTGCCAGCAGGGACAGAAGATTAGCCAAAAACATTCAGTACTTC.

The chain recombines TRBV2 with TRBJ1-1; 8 positions match TRBD1. The germline V gene has CDR1 SNHLY and CDR2 FYNNEI. J lost 7 bases, V lost 1 base, and 8 bases had no gene match. The CDR3 is 15 residues long. CDR3 sequence (DNA): TGTGCCAGCAGTGAAGATCCCCAGGGGGCAGGTGAAGCTTTCTTT. Encoded protein: CASSEDPQGAGEAFF.

This rearrangement joins TRBV7-9 to TRBJ2-1, with TRBD2 matching 7 bases. The CDR3 has 15 amino acids. Germline CDR1 is SEHNR and CDR2 is FQNEAQ (reference sequence). J gave up 4 bases and V 7 bases, and 10 bases lay outside the gene matches. The CDR3 DNA reads TGTGCCAGCAAAATCGGAGCGGGAACGTACAATGAGCAGTTCTTC. Its translation is CASKIGAGTYNEQFF.

This clonotype was seen ten or more times. The gene calls are TRBV6-1 and TRBJ2-2; D gene unclear. This CDR3 is 14 amino acids long. Germline CDR1 MNHNS, CDR2 SASEGT. V was cut by 4 bases and J by 0 bases, with 6 bases left in between. The CDR3 bases are TGTGCCAGCAGTGCAACAGCGAACACCGGGGAGCTGTTTTTT. Translated, it gives CASSATANTGELFF.

This clonotype was detected a few times. V and J are TRBV20-1 and TRBJ1-5; weak D call: TRBD1 (5 bases). The CDR3 is 14 amino acids. V was shortened by 1 base and J by 5 bases, with 12 bases between the two germline ends. Germline CDR1 reads DFQATT; CDR2 reads SNEGSKA (reference sequence). The CDR3 DNA sequence: TGCAGTGCTAGAGGGGGGAACAGATATCAGCCCCAGCATTTT. Residues: CSARGGNRYQPQHF.

A single count supports this clonotype. The chain carries TRBV12-5 and TRBJ2-1; 7 bases fit TRBD2. The V gene's germline CDR1 is LGHNT and CDR2 FRNRAP. The junction had 18 bases not matched to a gene; V was cut back by 0 bases and J by 4 bases. The CDR3 spans 20 residues. In DNA form, the CDR3 reads TGTGCTAGTGGTTTGGTAGGGCAGCGGGAAGCATCCCGATCATACAATGAGCAGTTCTTC. This codes for CASGLVGQREASRSYNEQFF.

J is TRBJ2-1 and V is TRBV6-6; either TRBD1 or TRBD2 may fit D (6 bases each). Germline lookup yields CDR1 MNHNY and CDR2 SVGAGI (reference sequence). V gave up 3 bases and J gave up 9 bases, with 15 bases separating them. There are 14 residues in the CDR3. CDR3 sequence (DNA): TGTGCCAGCAGTTATTGGGGGGCCAATGGTGAGCAGTTCTTC. It yields the protein CASSYWGANGEQFF.